These T cell receptor beta chains were read from a single sample in a study of Ad26.COV2.S vaccination and SARS-CoV-2 variants. Clones were sequenced by immunoSEQ multiplex PCR, and TCRdb holds only the in-frame ones, with some missing. The sample comprises 150,000 to 200,000 clones, approximately 90% of which are singletons, and 5.5% to 6% rests with the top ten. The starting material was peripheral blood, obtained after recovery from COVID-19. These receptors came from a human donor who had recovered from COVID-19. Each CDR3 is given with its conserved first and last residue. A D gene is named only where the DNA matches it firmly. Size values are once, few and many counts, or a class for expanded clones, and some rows have none.

-,-,TRBJ2-2,TRBV12-3/TRBV12-4,TGTGCCAGCAGGGAACGCGCCACCGGGGAGCTGTTTTTT,CASRERATGELFF
-,TRBD2,TRBJ2-2,TRBV10-1,TGCGCCACCCCCTATTGCGGGAGGGACACCGGGGAGCTGTTTTTT,CATPYCGRDTGELFF
-,TRBD2,TRBJ2-7,TRBV10-2,TGCGCCAGCACCACTAGCGTCTACGAGCAGTACTTC,CASTTSVYEQYF
-,TRBD1,TRBJ1-5,TRBV2,TGTGCCAGCAGCGACGGGACAGTTACCAATCAGCCCCAGCATTTT,CASSDGTVTNQPQHF
-,-,TRBJ1-2,TRBV20-1,TGCAGTGCTAGGGGGCTCCGGGGCTACACCTTC,CSARGLRGYTF
-,TRBD1,TRBJ1-2,TRBV19,TGTGCCAGTAGTCCCGGACAGGTCTATGGCTACACCTTC,CASSPGQVYGYTF
-,TRBD2,TRBJ2-2,TRBV5-1,TGCGCCAGTAAGCGGGAGTCAAACACCGGGGAGCTGTTTTTT,CASKRESNTGELFF
-,TRBD1,TRBJ1-6,TRBV9,TGTGCCAGCAGCGTAGCCCCACAGGGGGGAAATTCACCCCTCCACTTT,CASSVAPQGGNSPLHF
-,TRBD1,TRBJ2-7,TRBV28,TGTGCCAGCAGTCCACGGACAGGGAGTATTTTTTACGAGCAGTACTTC,CASSPRTGSIFYEQYF
-,-,TRBJ2-7,TRBV5-5,TGTGCCAGCAGCCCTGAGGGGGGGGAGCAGTACTTC,CASSPEGGEQYF
-,-,TRBJ2-2,TRBV19,TGTGCCACATCTCAGGGTTCGGCCGGGGAGCTGTTTTTT,CATSQGSAGELFF
-,-,TRBJ1-3,TRBV19,TGTGCCAGTAGTAAGCCGACAGTAGGAAACACCATATATTTT,CASSKPTVGNTIYF
-,-,TRBJ1-2,TRBV5-1,TGCGCCAGCAGCCACGACTTTTGGGGGGAGGACGGCTACACCTTC,CASSHDFWGEDGYTF
-,-,TRBJ2-5,TRBV9,TGTGCCAGCAGCGTAGGGAGCTCCCAAGAGACCCAGTACTTC,CASSVGSSQETQYF
-,TRBD1,TRBJ1-1,TRBV19,TGTGCCAGTAGTAGGGGAGACAGGGGGAGAACTGAAGCTTTCTTT,CASSRGDRGRTEAFF
-,-,TRBJ2-3,TRBV5-1,TGCGCCAGCAGCTTGGGTGGGACTAGCACAGATACGCAGTATTTT,CASSLGGTSTDTQYF
-,-,TRBJ2-3,TRBV29-1,TGCAGCGTGGGCACGGGGGCCAGCACAGATACGCAGTATTTT,CSVGTGASTDTQYF
-,-,TRBJ1-1,TRBV19,TGTGCCAGTATAAAGGGCGGTATGAACACTGAAGCTTTCTTT,CASIKGGMNTEAFF
-,-,TRBJ2-1,TRBV2,TGTGCCAGCGGGACACTTCGGGGCAATGAGCAGTTCTTC,CASGTLRGNEQFF
-,TRBD1,TRBJ1-1,TRBV6-5,TGTGCCAGCAGTCTCAGGGGGGACACTGAAGCTTTCTTT,CASSLRGDTEAFF
-,-,TRBJ2-1,TRBV5-1,TGCGCCAGCAGCTCTCAAGGACCAAACAATGAGCAGTTCTTC,CASSSQGPNNEQFF
-,-,TRBJ2-2,TRBV18,TGTGCCAGCTCACCAGGATTAGCCGGGGAGCTGTTTTTT,CASSPGLAGELFF
-,-,TRBJ1-1,TRBV4-2,TGTGCCAGCAGCGTGGCGGGAAGTACTGAAGCTTTCTTT,CASSVAGSTEAFF
-,TRBD2,TRBJ2-3,TRBV6-6,TGTGCCAGCAGTCTAAGGGGCGGGAGGGCCTTGGGCACAGATACGCAGTATTTT,CASSLRGGRALGTDTQYF
-,-,TRBJ1-6,TRBV7-9,TGTGCCAGCAGCTCGAAGGGGACCTCCTATAATTCACCCCTCCACTTT,CASSSKGTSYNSPLHF
few,-,TRBJ2-6,TRBV5-6,TGTGCCAGCAGCTCCTTATTCCTCTCTGGGGCCAACGTCCTGACTTTC,CASSSLFLSGANVLTF
few,-,TRBJ2-7,TRBV14,TGTGCCAGCAGCTTACTCGGGGCCTCCTACGAGCAGTACTTC,CASSLLGASYEQYF
-,TRBD1,TRBJ1-1,TRBV19,TGTGCCAGTAGTCCCCACCCGGGACAGATGAACACTGAAGCTTTCTTT,CASSPHPGQMNTEAFF
-,-,TRBJ1-5,TRBV19,TGTGCCAGTAGTATAGTTACATATAGCAATCAGCCCCAGCATTTT,CASSIVTYSNQPQHF
-,-,TRBJ2-1,TRBV28,TGTGCCAGCGCGCTTCATGGCTCCTACAATGAGCAGTTCTTC,CASALHGSYNEQFF
-,-,TRBJ1-1,TRBV24-1,TGTGCCACCAGTGATTCTAGAGAGATCACTGAAGCTTTCTTT,CATSDSREITEAFF
-,TRBD2,TRBJ2-2,TRBV7-3,TGTGCCAGCAGCCCCCAGACTAGCGGGGGCACCGGGGAGCTGTTTTTT,CASSPQTSGGTGELFF
-,-,TRBJ1-6,TRBV3-1/TRBV3-2,TGTGCCAGCAGCCAAGTACAGTCCCCGGCTTATAATTCACCCCTCCACTTT,CASSQVQSPAYNSPLHF
few,-,TRBJ1-2,TRBV25-1,TGTGCCAGCAGTGACCGCGGACAGATCTATGGCTACACCTTC,CASSDRGQIYGYTF
-,TRBD1,TRBJ2-1,TRBV25-1,TGTGCCAGCAGTGATTTACAGGGGGCACCCAATGAGCAGTTCTTC,CASSDLQGAPNEQFF
few,TRBD2,TRBJ2-3,TRBV6-5,TGTGCCAGCAGTTACTCGGGGAGGGCCGACTATACGCAGTATTTT,CASSYSGRADYTQYF
-,-,TRBJ2-5,TRBV2,TGTGCCAGCGGGGTGGGAGGGGGCTCCCAAGAGACCCAGTACTTC,CASGVGGGSQETQYF
-,-,TRBJ1-6,TRBV19,TGTGCCAGTAGTCTTCGGGGACTCTATAATTCACCCCTCCACTTT,CASSLRGLYNSPLHF
-,-,TRBJ2-2,TRBV7-3,TGTGCCAGCAGCTCCCAGAAATGGTTTGCCGGGGAGCTGTTTTTT,CASSSQKWFAGELFF
medium-sized,-,TRBJ1-2,TRBV7-2,TGTGCCAGCAGCTTCGAGGACAACTATGGCTACACCTTC,CASSFEDNYGYTF
-,-,TRBJ1-1,TRBV30,TGTGCCTGGACCAAAGGGGCCCTTAGAACTGAAGCTTTCTTT,CAWTKGALRTEAFF
-,TRBD2,TRBJ2-7,TRBV2,TGTGCCGGGAGGCGGGGGGGAGAATTCTACGAGCAGTACTTC,CAGRRGGEFYEQYF
-,TRBD1,TRBJ1-2,TRBV6-5,TGTGCCAGCCAGCCGGGACAGGAATATGGCTACACCTTC,CASQPGQEYGYTF
-,TRBD1,TRBJ1-4,TRBV5-1,TGCGCCAGCAGCTTGAGTCGCAGGGGGCTTGAAAAACTGTTTTTT,CASSLSRRGLEKLFF
-,TRBD2,TRBJ2-7,TRBV5-6,TGTGCCAGCAGCTTGGGTGGTAGCGGGCCCTTCCAGCAGTACTTC,CASSLGGSGPFQQYF
few,-,TRBJ2-5,TRBV21-1,TGTGCCAGCAGCAAAGGTACACTAGCGAAGGAGACCCAGTACTTC,CASSKGTLAKETQYF
-,-,TRBJ2-5,TRBV4-1,TGCGCCAGCAGCCCGAGAGACTTGGGAGAGACCCAGTACTTC,CASSPRDLGETQYF
-,-,TRBJ2-1,TRBV11-3,TGTGCCAGCAGCCCCGGGTTTTGGGGTGAGCAGTTCTTC,CASSPGFWGEQFF